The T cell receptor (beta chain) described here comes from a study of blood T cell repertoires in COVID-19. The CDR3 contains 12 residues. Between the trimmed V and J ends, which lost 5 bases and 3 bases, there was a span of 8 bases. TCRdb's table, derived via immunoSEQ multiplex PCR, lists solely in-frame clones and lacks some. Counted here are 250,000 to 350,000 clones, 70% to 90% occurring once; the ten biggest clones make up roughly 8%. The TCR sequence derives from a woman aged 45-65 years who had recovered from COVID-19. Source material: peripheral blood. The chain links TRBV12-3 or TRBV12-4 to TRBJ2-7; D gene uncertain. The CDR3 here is CASSTPGYEQYF. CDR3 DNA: TGTGCCAGCAGTACGCCGGGCTACGAGCAGTACTTC.